This T cell receptor beta chain was identified during a study of blood T cells in healthy people across ages. Study-wide background: Template switching recovered approximately one barcoded beta molecule for every two T cells.

For the second PCR, which ran for 7 to 11 cycles, a sample-barcoded 5' primer and a J-beta primer mix were used. Every sample gave at least 3 million paired-end reads containing CDR3. MiXCR, run by TCRdb on the 5' RACE reads, gives a single entry per CDR3 protein. The sample comprises about 500,000 distinct CDR3 sequences, around 24% of which are singletons, and less than 9% rests with the top ten. This CDR3 has 16 residues. Per germline, CDR1 SEHNR and CDR2 FQNEAQ (reference sequence). Trimming at V came to 5 bases and at J to 1 base, leaving 3 bases not matched to a gene. Only a few counts were recorded for this clonotype. These data also formed part of another study, on T cells of mothers and their children. That work adds: Thymic selection shapes TCR recombination output similarly in related and unrelated pairs. Related mother and child pairs showed slightly greater overlap (not significant) than unrelated pairs did.

The rearrangement uses TRBV7-9 and TRBJ2-3; TRBD2 matches 13 bases. Sequenced input: blood. The sequence was collected from a boy aged 5 to 17 in good health. DNA for the CDR3: TGTGCCAGCAGCCTGGGGACTAGCGGGGGCACAGATACGCAGTATTTT. This gives the protein CASSLGTSGGTDTQYF.